This T cell receptor beta chain was captured by sequencing in a study of long-term antiretroviral therapy in people with HIV. Study observations and caveats: In HIV, the repertoires covered a tighter span of CDR3 lengths than in controls.

There were about 0.95-11 million cryopreserved PBMC in the samples before DNA extraction. Investigators performed immunoSEQ version v3.0 at survey level. Each sample had sequencing targeting roughly 35,000-55,000 T-cell genomes. Here immunoSEQ multiplex PCR was the method, and the copy in TCRdb shows in-frame clones only, minus some. Among about 24,000 clones listed, 85% to 90% were seen once. For this clone: Antigen unknown.

There are 14 residues in the CDR3. V dropped 0 bases and J dropped 4 bases, with 9 bases sitting between them. The germline V gene has CDR1 LGHNA and CDR2 YNFKEQ. The sequencing used unsorted PBMCs, collected 1.8 years before starting antiretroviral therapy. The chain uses TRBV4-2 and TRBJ1-2, with no clear D. This receptor was identified in a woman younger than 45 with HIV. CDR3 protein: CASSQEHGPYGYTF. As DNA, the CDR3 is TGTGCCAGCAGCCAAGAACACGGACCCTATGGCTACACCTTC.